The source of this TCR beta chain is a study of T cells after yellow fever vaccination. Study-wide context: The authors prepared low-cell-number fractions using SMART-Seq v4 Ultra Low Input.

Study-wide findings and caveats: Most clones from primary vaccination resurfaced after the booster (around 97% CD4, approximately 88% CD8). Peak timing came faster in the weaker secondary response, day 5 versus 15.

The 5'RACE template-switching step produced TCR cDNA and added a universal primer site and UMIs. One entry per CDR3 protein, called by TCRdb with MiXCR from the 5' RACE reads. This table has hundreds of thousands of distinct CDR3 sequences, about 17% appearing once. The CDR3 is 15 amino acids. The V and J ends lost 6 bases and 0 bases respectively, with 15 bases between them. The germline V gene encodes CDR1 DFQATT and CDR2 SNEGSKA (reference sequence). In its sample, this clonotype was seen a few times. What it recognizes is unknown. The source is a man aged 18-30 years who received the YFV17D yellow fever vaccine. This sample comprised PBMCs, obtained before the yellow fever booster vaccination. The chain carries TRBV20-1 and TRBJ2-1; D may correspond to TRBD1 or TRBD2 (5 bases each). CDR3 in amino acids: CSARDGGHSYNEQFF. The CDR3, as DNA: TGCAGTGCACGGGACGGAGGACACTCCTACAATGAGCAGTTCTTC.